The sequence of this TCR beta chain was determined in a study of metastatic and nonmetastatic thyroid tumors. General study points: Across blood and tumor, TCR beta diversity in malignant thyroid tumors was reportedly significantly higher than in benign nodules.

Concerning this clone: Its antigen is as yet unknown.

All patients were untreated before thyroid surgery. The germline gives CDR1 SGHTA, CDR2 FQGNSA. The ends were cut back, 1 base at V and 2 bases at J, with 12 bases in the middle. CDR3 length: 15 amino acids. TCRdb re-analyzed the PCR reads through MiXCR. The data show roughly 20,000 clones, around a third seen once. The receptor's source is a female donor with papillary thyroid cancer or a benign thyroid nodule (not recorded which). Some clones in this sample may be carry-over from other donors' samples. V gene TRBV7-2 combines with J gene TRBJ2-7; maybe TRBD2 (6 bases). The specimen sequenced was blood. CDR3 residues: CASSLGGALPYEQYF. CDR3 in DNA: TGTGCCAGCAGCTTAGGCGGGGCTCTTCCCTACGAGCAGTACTTC.